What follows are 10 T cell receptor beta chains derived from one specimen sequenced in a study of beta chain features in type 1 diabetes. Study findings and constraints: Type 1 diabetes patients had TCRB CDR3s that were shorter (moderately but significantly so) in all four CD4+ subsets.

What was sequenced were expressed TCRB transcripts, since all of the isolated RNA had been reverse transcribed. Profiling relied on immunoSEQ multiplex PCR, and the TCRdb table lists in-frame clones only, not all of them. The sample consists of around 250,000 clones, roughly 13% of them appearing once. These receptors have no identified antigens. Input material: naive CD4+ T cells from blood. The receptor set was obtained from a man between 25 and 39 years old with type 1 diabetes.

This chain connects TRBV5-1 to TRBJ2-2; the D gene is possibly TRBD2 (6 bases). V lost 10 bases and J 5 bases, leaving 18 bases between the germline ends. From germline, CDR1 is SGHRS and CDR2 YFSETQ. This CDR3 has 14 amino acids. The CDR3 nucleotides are TGCGCCTCCGACACGGGAGTCGGTACCGGGGAGCTGTTTTTT. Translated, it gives CASDTGVGTGELFF.

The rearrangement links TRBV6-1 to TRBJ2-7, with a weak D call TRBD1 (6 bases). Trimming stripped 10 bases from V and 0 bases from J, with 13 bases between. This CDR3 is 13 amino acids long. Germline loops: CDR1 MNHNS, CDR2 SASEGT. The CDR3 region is CAIRDTNSYEQYF. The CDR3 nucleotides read TGTGCCATTCGGGACACAAACTCCTACGAGCAGTACTTC.

Written as DNA, the CDR3 is TGTGCCAGCAGCTTAGGTGGGCAGGGGGACTCCAGCCAGTTCTTC. Protein product: CASSLGGQGDSSQFF. The chain uses TRBV11-2 and TRBJ2-1, with a weak D call TRBD1 (7 bases). V dropped 1 base and J dropped 13 bases, with 20 bases sitting between them. The CDR3 length is 15 residues. Germline V gene lookup returns CDR1 SGHAT and CDR2 FQNNGV.

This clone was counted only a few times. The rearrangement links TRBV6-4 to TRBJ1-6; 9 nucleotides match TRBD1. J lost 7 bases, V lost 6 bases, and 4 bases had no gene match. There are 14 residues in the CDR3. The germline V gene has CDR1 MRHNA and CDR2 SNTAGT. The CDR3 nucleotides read TGTGCCAGCAGGGATGGGACAGGGAATTCACCCCTCCACTTT. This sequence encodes CASRDGTGNSPLHF.

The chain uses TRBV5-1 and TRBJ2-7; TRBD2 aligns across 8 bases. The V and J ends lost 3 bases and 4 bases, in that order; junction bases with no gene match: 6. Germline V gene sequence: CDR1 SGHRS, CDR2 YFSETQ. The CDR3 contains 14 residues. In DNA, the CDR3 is TGCGCCAGCAGCTCGCGGGAGGCGCTATACGAGCAGTACTTC. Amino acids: CASSSREALYEQYF.

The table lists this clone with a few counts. CDR3 sequence: CASSSPPGGPGETQYF. The CDR3 DNA reads as TGCGCCAGCAGCTCCCCCCCGGGGGGGCCGGGAGAGACCCAGTACTTC. V and J are TRBV5-1 and TRBJ2-5; 8 nucleotides match TRBD2. The CDR3 loop spans 16 amino acids. CDR1 SGHRS and CDR2 YFSETQ come from the germline V gene. The junction had 11 bases not matched to a gene; V was cut back by 3 bases and J by 4 bases.

CDR3 in amino acids: CASSLTGADGELFF. CDR3 DNA: TGTGCCAGCAGCTTGACAGGGGCGGACGGGGAGCTGTTTTTT. The chain couples TRBV5-4 to TRBJ2-2; 7 nucleotides match TRBD1. Per the germline V gene, CDR1 is SGHNT and CDR2 is YYREEE (reference sequence). The V gene end was trimmed by 1 base and the J gene end by 7 bases; junction bases not matched to a gene: 4. CDR3 length: 14 amino acids.

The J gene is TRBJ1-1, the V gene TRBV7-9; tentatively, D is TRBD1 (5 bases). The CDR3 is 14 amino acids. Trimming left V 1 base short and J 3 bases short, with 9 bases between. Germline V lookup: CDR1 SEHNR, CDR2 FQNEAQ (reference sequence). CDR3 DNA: TGTGCCAGCAGCTTAGGCGCGGGGGACACTGAAGCTTTCTTT. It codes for CASSLGAGDTEAFF.

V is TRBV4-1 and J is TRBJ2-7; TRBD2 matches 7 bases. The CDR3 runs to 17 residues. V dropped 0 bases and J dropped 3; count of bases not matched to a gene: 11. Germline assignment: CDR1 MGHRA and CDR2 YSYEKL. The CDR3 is CASSQDYATGGSYEQYF. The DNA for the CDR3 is TGCGCCAGCAGCCAAGATTATGCCACCGGCGGGAGCTACGAGCAGTACTTC.

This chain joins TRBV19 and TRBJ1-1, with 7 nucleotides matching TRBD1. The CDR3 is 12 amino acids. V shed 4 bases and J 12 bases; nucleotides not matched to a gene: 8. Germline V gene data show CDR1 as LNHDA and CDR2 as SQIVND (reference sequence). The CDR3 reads CASSTETGKPFF. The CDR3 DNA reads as TGTGCCAGTAGTACCGAGACAGGGAAACCTTTCTTT.